The clone carrying this TCR beta chain was seen just once. What it binds is not known. The CDR3 spans 15 residues. Trimming removed 1 base from V and 4 bases from J; junction bases left unmatched: 7. From germline, CDR1 is SGHTA and CDR2 FQGNSA. Measured with immunoSEQ multiplex PCR; TCRdb has only the in-frame clones, and not every one. The sample has about 250,000 clones; roughly 87% are singletons. This sample was taken from a study of cytomegalovirus exposure and HLA in healthy donors. About the research overall: The 120 validation repertoires and the 650 to 850 first-cohort repertoires shared a platform, a later analysis reported.

Study findings and constraints: Usually a TCR sequence was rare, but some public TCRs were found in many donors. Reports showed the classifier diagnosing cytomegalovirus status with high specificity and sensitivity. According to the study, roughly 180 TCR beta chains were cytomegalovirus-associated.

The gene calls are TRBV7-2 and TRBJ2-7; TRBD1 aligns across 7 bases. The sequence came from a man younger than 30 in good health and CMV-seropositive. Sequencing used PBMCs. CDR3 DNA: TGTGCCAGCAGCTTAGGGGGACAGCTTAGATACGAGCAGTACTTC. Its protein is CASSLGGQLRYEQYF.